This record concerns one T cell receptor (beta chain) sequence. The specificity of this receptor is unknown. No quality values exist for individual bases; no much larger clone is one base distant. The immunoSEQ Assay, a bias-controlled multiplex PCR, was used to amplify TCRbeta CDR3 regions from genomic DNA. The authors' pipeline ran thus. Nucleated cell counts per sample were estimated from amplification of reference gene primers within the assay. To quantify the absolute abundance of each unique TCRbeta CDR3 rearrangement, sequence reads were collapsed and filtered. Productive Simpson clonality was computed per sample as the square root of Simpson's diversity index over productive rearrangements. TCRdb took this table from immuneACCESS and kept in-frame rearrangements with V and J called. Such tables lack part of the clones; where checked against another copy, unresolved V genes explain under half of the gap, and the rest is unexplained. The DNA was the basis for D and trimming; V, J and clone size are from that table. The sample table contains 250,000 to 300,000 clones; only one count was recorded for around 84% of them. The top ten clonotypes cover 15% to 19% of the sample.

These data belong to a study of blood T cell repertoires in COVID-19 (dated by TCRdb to about 2020). About the investigation overall: The collaborator samples originated in the United States, Italy and Spain and spanned the acute and convalescent phases of COVID-19. The sample metadata nearly always contained a de-identified subject ID, COVID-19 status, age in years and sex. The samples were drawn from the first 160 participants of the ongoing ImmuneRACE study and from more than 1,000 subjects provided by 6 global collaborators. The repertoires were released in a freely available public database meant as a resource for research on the immune response to SARS-CoV-2. The prospective study material was composed of cDNA or gDNA derived from T cells, B-cell-depleted T cells, or PBMCs. Subjects who had been exposed to COVID-19, were actively infected with it, or had recovered from it provided the deeply sampled blood TCRbeta repertoires that made up the dataset. Where available, HLA class I and class II types were taken from metadata supplied by the sample provider and were not determined by assay-based typing. The full study reports these points: The quantity of clinical and demographic metadata differed by source and by participant and was supplied without curation.

From the cysteine through the phenylalanine, the CDR3 covers 13 amino acids. Only the CDR3 DNA is retained, 39 bases long and in frame from the first base. CDR1 and CDR2 (GTSNPN, SVGIG) derive from the germline V gene (reference sequence). Trimming takes 6 bases from V and 1 base from J, and the germline ends sit 12 bases apart. Participants in the prospective study were aged about 18 to 95 years, lived in 20 to 30 United States geographic areas, and enrolled through a virtual design. In the prospective study, cohorts were assigned on the basis of participant-reported clinical history obtained from a screening survey and a study questionnaire. For ImmuneRACE Cohort 3, a participant was defined as recovered based on two consecutive negative NP/OP PCR tests, clearance by a healthcare professional, or resolution of symptoms. In the prospective study, mobile phlebotomists collected whole blood, serum and a nasopharyngeal or oropharyngeal swab from each participant. Over an approximately 2-month period, participants in the prospective study had the option of providing additional blood draws and questionnaires. Before DNA extraction, blood samples from the prospective study were shipped at room temperature or frozen.

The source is a man between 18 and 35 years old who had recovered from COVID-19. The receptor chain draws on TRBV30 and TRBJ1-1; TRBD1 might be the D gene, on 5 matching bases. Sequenced sample: PBMCs or T cells enriched from blood (not recorded which). The CDR3 has the sequence CACQGRSNTEAFF. DNA sequence: TGTGCCTGCCAGGGCCGATCGAACACTGAAGCTTTCTTT.